The subject of this entry is one T cell receptor beta chain. The CDR3 is made up of 19 amino acids. With 0 bases removed from V and 3 bases from J, the gap between germline ends came to 21 bases. Germline values: CDR1 LGHNA, CDR2 YNFKEQ. The data were obtained in a study of blood T cell repertoires in COVID-19. Data came from immunoSEQ multiplex PCR; TCRdb stores just in-frame clones and leaves some out. The sample lists around 270,000 clones, around nine tenths occurring once. The TCR originated in a woman between 55 and 75 years old with COVID-19, enrolled during active disease. Material for sequencing was peripheral blood. The chain recombines TRBV4-2 with TRBJ2-1; tentatively, D is TRBD1 (7 bases). The CDR3 here is CASSQDPGGTGANYNEQFF. CDR3 nucleotides: TGTGCCAGCAGCCAAGATCCAGGGGGTACGGGAGCTAACTACAATGAGCAGTTCTTC.